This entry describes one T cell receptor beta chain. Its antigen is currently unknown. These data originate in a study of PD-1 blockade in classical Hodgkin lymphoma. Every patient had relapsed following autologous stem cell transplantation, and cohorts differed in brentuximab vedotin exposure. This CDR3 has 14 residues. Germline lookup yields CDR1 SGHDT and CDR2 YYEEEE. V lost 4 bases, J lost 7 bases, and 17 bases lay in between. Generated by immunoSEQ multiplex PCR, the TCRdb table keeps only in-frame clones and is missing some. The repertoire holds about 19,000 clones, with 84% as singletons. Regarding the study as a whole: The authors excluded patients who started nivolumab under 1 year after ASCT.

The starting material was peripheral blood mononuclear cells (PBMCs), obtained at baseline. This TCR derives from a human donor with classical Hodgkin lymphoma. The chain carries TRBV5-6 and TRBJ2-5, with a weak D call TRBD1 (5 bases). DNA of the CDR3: TGTGCCAGCAGCGACCGCAGGGTCCTGGGGACCCAGTACTTC. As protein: CASSDRRVLGTQYF.